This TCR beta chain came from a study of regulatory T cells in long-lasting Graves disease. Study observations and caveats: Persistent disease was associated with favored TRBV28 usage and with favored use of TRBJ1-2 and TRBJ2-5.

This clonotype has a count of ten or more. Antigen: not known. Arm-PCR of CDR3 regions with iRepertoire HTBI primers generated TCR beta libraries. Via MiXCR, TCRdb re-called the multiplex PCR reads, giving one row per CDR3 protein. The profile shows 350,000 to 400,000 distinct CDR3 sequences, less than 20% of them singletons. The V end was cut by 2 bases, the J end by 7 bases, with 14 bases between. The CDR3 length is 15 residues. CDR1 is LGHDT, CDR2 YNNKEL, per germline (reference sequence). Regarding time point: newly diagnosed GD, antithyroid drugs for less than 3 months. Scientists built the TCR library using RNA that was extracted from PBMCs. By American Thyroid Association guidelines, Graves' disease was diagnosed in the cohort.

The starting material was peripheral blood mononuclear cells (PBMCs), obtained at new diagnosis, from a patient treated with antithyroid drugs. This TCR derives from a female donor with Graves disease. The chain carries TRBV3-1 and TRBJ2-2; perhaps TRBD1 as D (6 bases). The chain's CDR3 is CASSQFLGGGGELFF. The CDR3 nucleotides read TGTGCCAGCAGCCAATTTCTTGGGGGCGGCGGGGAGCTGTTTTTT.